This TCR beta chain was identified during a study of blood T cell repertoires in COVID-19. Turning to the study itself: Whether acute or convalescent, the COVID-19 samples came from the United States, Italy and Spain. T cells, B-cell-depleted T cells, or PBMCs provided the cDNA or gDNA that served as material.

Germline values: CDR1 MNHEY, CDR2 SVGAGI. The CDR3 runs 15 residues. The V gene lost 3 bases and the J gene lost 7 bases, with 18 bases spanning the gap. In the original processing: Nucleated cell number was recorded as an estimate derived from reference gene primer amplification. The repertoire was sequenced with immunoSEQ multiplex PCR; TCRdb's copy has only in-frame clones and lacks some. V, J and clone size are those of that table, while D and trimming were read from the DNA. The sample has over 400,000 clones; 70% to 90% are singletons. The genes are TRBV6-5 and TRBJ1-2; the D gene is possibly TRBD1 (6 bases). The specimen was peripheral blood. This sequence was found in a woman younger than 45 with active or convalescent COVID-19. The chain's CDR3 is CASSYVRTDLSGYTF. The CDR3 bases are TGTGCCAGCAGTTATGTCCGGACAGACCTTAGTGGCTACACCTTC.